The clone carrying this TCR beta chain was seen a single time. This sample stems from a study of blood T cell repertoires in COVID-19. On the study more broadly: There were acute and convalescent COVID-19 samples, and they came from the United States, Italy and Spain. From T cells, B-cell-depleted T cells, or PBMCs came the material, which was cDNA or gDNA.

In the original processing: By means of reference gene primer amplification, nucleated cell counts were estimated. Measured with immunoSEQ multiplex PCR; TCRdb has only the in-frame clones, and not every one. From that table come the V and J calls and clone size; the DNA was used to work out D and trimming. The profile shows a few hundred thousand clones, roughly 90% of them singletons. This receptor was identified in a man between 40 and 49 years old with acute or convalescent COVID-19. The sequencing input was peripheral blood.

CDR3 protein: CASSLGQGAYEQYF. The CDR3 region has the DNA TGTGCCAGCAGTCTGGGACAGGGCGCCTACGAGCAGTACTTC. The chain has TRBV27 and TRBJ2-7; TRBD1 matches at 9 bases. Trimming removed 5 bases from V and 2 bases from J; junction bases left unmatched: 4. Germline V CDR1 and CDR2: MNHEY, SMNVEV (reference sequence). The CDR3 sequence is 14 residues long.